A selection of T cell receptor beta chains follows, all from one sample in a study of T-cell memory formation after mild COVID-19. MiXCR, applied by TCRdb to the 5' RACE reads, yields one record per CDR3 protein. The sample holds 98,000 or so distinct CDR3 sequences, about a sixth seen once. The material sequenced was PBMCs or a T cell subset sorted from them (not recorded which). These receptors all come from a man between 18 and 35 years old who had mild COVID-19 (a few samples of this study predate the infection). Cell type and time point are not known. Each CDR3 is given with its conserved first and last residue. The D gene is left open where the match is weak. Some rows have no size entry. The others give once, few or many, or a class for an expanded clone.

v_call	j_call	clone_size	d_call	cdr3_aa	cdr3_nt
TRBV6-5	TRBJ2-7	few	.	CASSTIYEQYF	TGTGCCAGCAGTACTATCTACGAGCAGTACTTC
TRBV20-1	TRBJ2-4	.	.	CSASAGLAKNIQYF	TGCAGTGCCTCCGCGGGGTTAGCCAAAAACATTCAGTACTTC
TRBV21-1	TRBJ1-2	few	.	CASSNGFLRAAEGYTF	TGTGCCAGCAGCAACGGTTTTTTAAGGGCAGCGGAAGGCTACACCTTC
TRBV5-4	TRBJ2-3	few	.	CASSLALGLEDTQYF	TGTGCCAGCAGCTTAGCCCTTGGACTGGAAGATACGCAGTATTTT
TRBV24-1	TRBJ2-2	.	.	CATSDSGPNTGELFF	TGTGCCACCAGTGATTCCGGGCCAAACACCGGGGAGCTGTTTTTT
TRBV4-2	TRBJ1-1	.	TRBD1	CASSQPGQGYTEAFF	TGTGCCAGCAGCCAGCCGGGACAGGGATACACTGAAGCTTTCTTT
TRBV7-9	TRBJ2-3	.	TRBD2	CASSFRLAVDTQYF	TGTGCCAGCAGCTTCCGACTAGCCGTAGATACGCAGTATTTT
TRBV6-5	TRBJ2-6	.	TRBD2	CASRGLAGGPGANVLTF	TGTGCCAGCAGAGGCCTAGCGGGGGGGCCTGGGGCCAACGTCCTGACTTTC
TRBV4-2	TRBJ2-2	few	TRBD2	CASSHAGGATGELFF	TGTGCCAGCAGCCATGCGGGGGGAGCTACCGGGGAGCTGTTTTTT
TRBV7-8	TRBJ2-1	few	TRBD1	CASSNRDRASEQFF	TGTGCCAGCAGCAACCGGGACAGGGCCTCTGAGCAGTTCTTC
TRBV19	TRBJ2-5	few	.	CASSSGPRTQYF	TGTGCCAGTAGTAGCGGCCCTCGGACCCAGTACTTC
TRBV20-1	TRBJ1-1	few	.	CSAGDPRRTEAFF	TGCAGTGCGGGAGACCCCCGCCGTACTGAAGCTTTCTTT
TRBV11-2	TRBJ2-1	.	TRBD2	CASSLAGGGASNEQFF	TGTGCCAGCAGCTTAGCTGGCGGGGGGGCCTCGAATGAGCAGTTCTTC
TRBV11-2	TRBJ2-7	few	.	CASSLALDYSYEQYF	TGTGCCAGCAGCTTAGCCCTAGATTACTCCTACGAGCAGTACTTC
TRBV7-8	TRBJ1-1	.	.	CASSYPPYTEAFF	TGTGCCAGCAGCTACCCACCGTACACTGAAGCTTTCTTT
TRBV7-2	TRBJ2-1	.	.	CASSLAGFEQFF	TGTGCCAGCAGCTTAGCCGGCTTTGAGCAGTTCTTC
TRBV7-8	TRBJ2-3	few	.	CASSGAGTAVRTDTQYF	TGTGCCAGCAGCGGAGCCGGGACTGCTGTCCGCACAGATACGCAGTATTTT
TRBV5-1	TRBJ1-6	few	TRBD1	CASSLISSGGRDNSPLHF	TGCGCCAGCAGCTTGATATCGTCAGGGGGTCGGGATAATTCACCCCTCCACTTT
TRBV9	TRBJ1-6	few	.	CASSPAGGVPPLHF	TGTGCCAGCAGCCCCGCCGGTGGAGTCCCACCCCTCCACTTT
TRBV5-1	TRBJ2-3	few	.	CASSPGESTDTQYF	TGCGCCAGCAGCCCCGGGGAAAGCACAGATACGCAGTATTTT
TRBV15	TRBJ2-1	.	.	CAISSPPSDEQFF	TGTGCCATCTCGTCTCCCCCGTCGGATGAGCAGTTCTTC
TRBV7-2	TRBJ2-1	many	.	CASSLVQGWDEQFF	TGTGCCAGCAGCTTAGTACAGGGTTGGGATGAGCAGTTCTTC
TRBV10-3	TRBJ2-3	.	.	CAISEFQSPGTDTQYF	TGTGCCATCAGTGAGTTCCAGTCCCCAGGCACAGATACGCAGTATTTT
TRBV4-3	TRBJ2-3	few	TRBD2	CASSQETSGVDTQYF	TGCGCCAGCAGCCAAGAGACTAGCGGGGTAGATACGCAGTATTTT
TRBV5-1	TRBJ2-3	.	TRBD2	CASSSGTRGADTQYF	TGCGCCAGCAGCTCCGGGACTAGAGGTGCGGATACGCAGTATTTT
TRBV5-5	TRBJ2-1	few	TRBD1	CASRHSNRGLGNEQFF	TGTGCCAGCCGCCATTCTAACAGGGGATTGGGCAATGAGCAGTTCTTC
TRBV11-2	TRBJ1-5	few	TRBD1	CASSLLGQGYSNQPQHF	TGTGCCAGCAGCTTATTGGGACAGGGGTATAGCAATCAGCCCCAGCATTTT
TRBV20-1	TRBJ2-5	many	.	CSARLDQETQYF	TGCAGTGCTAGGCTAGACCAAGAGACCCAGTACTTC
TRBV28	TRBJ1-2	few	TRBD1	CASIDRDYGYTF	TGTGCCAGCATTGACAGGGACTATGGCTACACCTTC
TRBV7-2	TRBJ2-7	few	.	CASSLVGGAREQYF	TGTGCCAGCAGCTTAGTAGGCGGGGCGCGAGAGCAGTACTTC
TRBV18	TRBJ2-3	.	.	CASSTQLRQVPKGTTDTQYF	TGTGCCAGCTCAACACAACTACGACAGGTTCCGAAGGGAACGACAGATACGCAGTATTTT
TRBV7-2	TRBJ1-1	.	TRBD1	CASRVSGTGGAEAFF	TGTGCCAGCCGAGTATCCGGGACAGGGGGCGCGGAAGCTTTCTTT
TRBV20-1	TRBJ1-1	.	.	CSADTNTEAFF	TGCAGTGCTGACACAAACACTGAAGCTTTCTTT
TRBV11-2	TRBJ2-3	few	TRBD2	CASSAARAGRVDTQYF	TGTGCCAGCAGCGCCGCCCGCGCGGGGAGGGTCGATACGCAGTATTTT
TRBV27	TRBJ2-3	.	.	CASRQGGPGDTQYF	TGTGCCAGCAGACAAGGGGGGCCCGGGGATACGCAGTATTTT
TRBV6-5	TRBJ2-2	few	TRBD1	CAFRDRLTGELFF	TGTGCCTTCCGGGACAGGCTCACCGGGGAGCTGTTTTTT
TRBV27	TRBJ2-1	.	.	CASSPSTERGEQFF	TGTGCCAGCAGTCCCTCGACTGAAAGAGGTGAGCAGTTCTTC
TRBV5-1	TRBJ2-1	.	.	CASSLEAGHNEQFF	TGCGCCAGCAGCTTGGAGGCGGGGCACAATGAGCAGTTCTTC
TRBV14	TRBJ1-2	.	.	CASSQAGVWGYTF	TGTGCCAGCAGCCAAGCAGGGGTCTGGGGCTACACCTTC
TRBV5-1	TRBJ1-4	few	.	CASSLDRSSQLLFF	TGCGCCAGCAGCTTGGATCGGTCGTCACAGCTACTGTTTTTT
TRBV4-1	TRBJ1-6	.	.	CASSRHVGASPLHF	TGCGCCAGCAGCCGACATGTCGGGGCTTCACCCCTCCACTTT